These 21 T cell receptor beta chains came from one sample sequenced in a study of blood T cell repertoires in COVID-19. The method was immunoSEQ multiplex PCR; TCRdb's version includes in-frame clones alone and lacks a portion of them. The data contain 350,000 to 400,000 clones, approximately 89% of them singletons. The specimen was PBMCs or T cells enriched from blood (not recorded which). Every receptor here comes from a woman between 35 and 50 years old who had been exposed to COVID-19.

The rearrangement uses TRBV5-8 and TRBJ1-5; D may be TRBD1 (6 bases). This CDR3 is 14 amino acids long. V lost 0 bases and J lost 10, with 14 bases in between. CDR1 is SGHTS, CDR2 YDEGEE, per germline. CDR3 sequence (DNA): TGTGCCAGCAGCTTGGCCAGGGGTTCTCATCCCCAGCATTTT. It translates to CASSLARGSHPQHF.

The chain combines TRBV2 with TRBJ2-1; the D gene is possibly TRBD2 (5 bases). Germline CDR1 is SNHLY and CDR2 is FYNNEI. The CDR3 consists of 16 residues. The ends were cut back, 1 base at V and 5 bases at J, with 15 bases in the middle. CDR3 in DNA: TGTGCCAGCAGTGAAGGGCGGGCGGGCCACAACAATGAGCAGTTCTTC. Translated: CASSEGRAGHNNEQFF.

On this clone itself: One junction end does not reproduce the germline sequence, and a read error may be involved. The chain combines TRBV7-7 with TRBJ1-2; D ambiguous. CDR3 length: 15 residues. Germline-derived CDR1 and CDR2 are SSHAT and FNYEAQ (reference sequence). CDR3 bases: TGTGCTAGCAGCCCTCGTAGAGGCTCTAACTATGGCTACACCTTC. Amino acid sequence: CASSPRRGSNYGYTF. Complete variable domain (other parts from reference TRBV7-7 and TRBJ1-2): GAGVSQSPRYKVTKRGQDVTLRCDPISSHATLYWYQQALGQGPEFLTYFNYEAQPDKSGLPSDRFSAERPEGSISTLTIQRTEQRDSAMYRCASSPRRGSNYGYTFGSGTRLTVV.

The chain carries TRBV6-7 and TRBJ1-1, with a possible D match to TRBD1 (5 bases). TRBV6-7 is an ORF for which the function is uncertain. Trimming removed 10 bases at V and 0 bases at J, with 12 bases between. This CDR3 region has 13 residues. CDR3 amino acids: CATTGYLNTEAFF. Written as DNA, the CDR3 is TGTGCCACCACAGGCTACCTGAACACTGAAGCTTTCTTT.

The chain uses TRBV9 and TRBJ1-2; 7 bases are a match to TRBD1. Unmatched junction bases numbered 7, after V lost 3 bases and J lost 2 bases. Germline V gene data show CDR1 as SGDLS and CDR2 as YYNGEE. CDR3 length equals 15 residues. CDR3 sequence (DNA): TGTGCCAGCAGCGCACCCGGGACAGAGAACTATGGCTACACCTTC. It codes for CASSAPGTENYGYTF.

The chain combines TRBV7-2 with TRBJ1-5; D possibly corresponds to TRBD1 (6 bases). Germline CDR1 and CDR2: SGHTA and FQGNSA. The V end was cut by 2 bases, the J end by 0 bases, with 11 bases between. The CDR3 has 16 amino acids. The CDR3 DNA reads as TGTGCCAGCAGCTTAAGTGGACAGACTAGCAATCAGCCCCAGCATTTT. Translated, it gives CASSLSGQTSNQPQHF.

The gene calls are TRBV6-2 or TRBV6-3 and TRBJ1-4; D might be TRBD1 (5 bases). The CDR3 spans 15 residues. V lost 4 bases and J 0 bases, leaving 9 bases between the germline ends. In germline, CDR1 is MNHEY, CDR2 SVGEGT. The CDR3 sequence: CASSSGQTTNEKLFF. The CDR3 nucleotides are TGTGCCAGCAGTTCCGGACAAACAACTAATGAAAAACTGTTTTTT.

V is TRBV7-2 and J is TRBJ1-3; 7 nucleotides line up with TRBD1. V trimming: 6 bases; J trimming: 4 bases; junction bases outside the gene matches: 6. Germline CDR1 reads SGHTA; CDR2 reads FQGNSA. There are 14 residues in the CDR3. CDR3 DNA: TGTGCCAGCAGTCAGACAGGGTTCGGAAACACCATATATTTT. It codes for CASSQTGFGNTIYF.

The chain employs TRBV7-2 and TRBJ2-5, with 15 nucleotides matching TRBD2. Germline trimming cut 5 bases from V and 5 bases from J; bases unmatched to any gene: 15. CDR1 and CDR2 (germline): SGHTA, FQGNSA. This CDR3 spans 19 amino acids. The CDR3 here is CASSPGLAGGPLRWETQYF. CDR3 sequence (DNA): TGTGCCAGCAGCCCAGGACTAGCGGGGGGGCCTTTACGATGGGAGACCCAGTACTTC. The full variable domain, with the rest looked up from reference TRBV7-2 and TRBJ2-5, is GAGVSQSPSNKVTEKGKDVELRCDPISGHTALYWYRQSLGQGLEFLIYFQGNSAPDKSGLPSDRFSAERTGGSVSTLTIQRTQQEDSAVYLCASSPGLAGGPLRWETQYFGPGTRLLVL.

The rearrangement uses TRBV5-6 and TRBJ2-1, with 11 bases fitting TRBD1. Unmatched junction bases numbered 4, after V lost 2 bases and J lost 3 bases. CDR3 size: 16 residues. Germline V gene sequence: CDR1 SGHDT, CDR2 YYEEEE. CDR3 region: CASSFPGQGVYNEQFF. The CDR3 DNA sequence: TGTGCCAGCAGCTTTCCGGGACAGGGGGTCTACAATGAGCAGTTCTTC.

This clone was counted a single time. The rearrangement joins TRBV29-1 to TRBJ2-2; 8 bases agree with TRBD1. In germline, CDR1 is SQVTM, CDR2 ANQGSEA. The CDR3 extends over 17 amino acids. J gave up 5 bases and V 4 bases, and 15 bases lay outside the gene matches. CDR3 amino acids: CSVGGRGRVGKTGELFF. CDR3 nucleotides: TGCAGCGTTGGGGGCAGGGGGCGAGTGGGAAAAACCGGGGAGCTGTTTTTT.

This chain joins TRBV9 and TRBJ1-2; perhaps TRBD1 as D (6 bases). The V and J ends lost 4 bases and 0 bases respectively, with 28 bases between them. The CDR3 covers 20 residues. CDR1 and CDR2 from the germline V gene are SGDLS and YYNGEE. CDR3 sequence: CASSLNPTGTADYTNYGYTF. The DNA for the CDR3 is TGTGCCAGCAGCCTTAACCCGACAGGTACCGCAGATTATACTAACTATGGCTACACCTTC.

Regarding this clone: The sample carries other DNA sequences with the same CDR3. The chain is built from TRBV9 and TRBJ1-2; TRBD1 might be the D (5 bases). Trimming took off 4 bases at V and 0 bases at J, with 10 bases between the two ends. The CDR3 is 14 residues long. From germline, CDR1 is SGDLS and CDR2 YYNGEE. The CDR3 sequence: CASSPRDSNYGYTF. Written as DNA, the CDR3 is TGTGCCAGCAGCCCCCGGGACTCTAACTATGGCTACACCTTC.

The V and J genes are TRBV24-1 and TRBJ2-2; TRBD2 agrees at 8 bases. Germline V lookup: CDR1 KGHDR, CDR2 SFDVKD. This CDR3 has 19 residues. V gave up 5 bases and J gave up 0 bases; unmatched junction bases: 13. CDR3 in amino acids: CATSGKGVRGLANTGELFF. CDR3 in DNA: TGTGCCACCAGTGGTAAGGGGGTGCGGGGACTAGCGAACACCGGGGAGCTGTTTTTT.

V and J are TRBV19 and TRBJ2-5; 14 bases match TRBD2. The CDR3 is 15 amino acids. The V segment lost 4 bases and the J segment 6 bases; nucleotides outside the gene matches: 4. From germline, CDR1 is LNHDA and CDR2 SQIVND (reference sequence). DNA for the CDR3: TGTGCCAGTAGTAAAGGACTAGCGGGGGGCCAGACCCAGTACTTC. Protein sequence: CASSKGLAGGQTQYF.

In this sample, this clone turned up a few times. Other DNA variants within this sample encode the same CDR3. J is TRBJ2-1 and V is TRBV5-1; TRBD2 matches 8 bases. Germline V gene sequence: CDR1 SGHRS, CDR2 YFSETQ. This CDR3 spans 16 amino acids. Trimming cost V 0 bases and J 4 bases; bases outside gene matches: 6. As DNA, the CDR3 is TGCGCCAGCAGCTTGGCGCTAGCGGGCTCATACAATGAGCAGTTCTTC. Protein product: CASSLALAGSYNEQFF.

This chain connects TRBV15 to TRBJ2-1; the D is unclear. There are 13 residues in the CDR3. Germline V gene sequence: CDR1 LNHNV, CDR2 YYDKDF (reference sequence). Trimming stripped 3 bases from V and 7 bases from J, with 10 bases between. For the CDR3, the DNA is TGTGCCACCAGCAGGAAGTCTGCGAATGAGCAGTTCTTC. Amino acids: CATSRKSANEQFF. The full variable domain, its missing parts supplied by reference TRBV15 and TRBJ2-1, is DAMVIQNPRYQVTQFGKPVTLSCSQTLNHNVMYWYQQKSSQAPKLLFHYYDKDFNNEADTPDNFQSRRPNTSFCFLDIRSPGLGDTAMYLCATSRKSANEQFFGPGTRLTVL.

CDR3 sequence: CAWSGTGGKNTEAFF. CDR3 nucleotide sequence: TGTGCCTGGAGTGGGACAGGGGGGAAGAACACTGAAGCTTTCTTT. The V call is TRBV30, the J call TRBJ1-1, with 10 bases matching TRBD1. This CDR3 comprises 15 residues. Trimming cost V 1 base and J 1 base; bases outside gene matches: 3. From germline, CDR1 is GTSNPN and CDR2 SVGIG (reference sequence).

This clone was detected once. The rearrangement joins TRBV5-1 to TRBJ2-1, with D possibly being TRBD2 (5 bases). CDR3 length: 15 residues. The germline V gene has CDR1 SGHRS and CDR2 YFSETQ. The V end lost 0 bases, the J end lost 7 bases, and 14 bases lay between the germline ends. The CDR3: CASSLGSAVKNEQFF. In DNA form, the CDR3 reads TGCGCCAGCAGCTTGGGTAGCGCGGTTAAAAATGAGCAGTTCTTC.

The rearrangement uses TRBV2 and TRBJ1-2; 8 bases align to TRBD1. CDR3 length: 14 residues. Per the germline V gene, CDR1 is SNHLY and CDR2 is FYNNEI. V shed 4 bases and J 3 bases; nucleotides not matched to a gene: 4. The CDR3, as DNA: TGTGCCAGCAGTGGGACAGGGACTGACTATGGCTACACCTTC. Protein product: CASSGTGTDYGYTF. Combining the CDR3 with reference TRBV2 and TRBJ1-2 gives the whole variable domain EPEVTQTPSHQVTQMGQEVILRCVPISNHLYFYWYRQILGQKVEFLVSFYNNEISEKSEIFDDQFSVERPDGSNFTLKIRSTKLEDSAMYFCASSGTGTDYGYTFGSGTRLTVV.

This clone was seen more than once but under ten times. The genes are TRBV7-2 and TRBJ2-5; 7 bases align to TRBD2. The CDR3 length is 14 residues. J gave up 4 bases and V 0 bases, and 2 bases lay outside the gene matches. From germline, CDR1 is SGHTA and CDR2 FQGNSA. The chain's CDR3 is CASSLAGGRETQYF. The DNA for the CDR3 is TGTGCCAGCAGCTTAGCGGGAGGGCGAGAGACCCAGTACTTC.